This T cell receptor beta chain was sequenced for a study of cytomegalovirus exposure and HLA in healthy donors. Study context: About 80 million unique TCRs from HLA-typed donors made up an early data release.

PCR amplification relied on 60 Vbeta primers (plus 13 Jbeta primers). Libraries were prepared by immunoSEQ multiplex PCR; TCRdb keeps only in-frame clonotypes and omits some of them. Altogether approximately 160,000 clones are present, about four fifths being singletons, with the ten largest covering 1%. Turning to this clone: What it binds is not known.

The CDR3 totals 15 residues. V was pared by 3 bases and J by 4 bases, with 15 bases between. Germline V CDR1 and CDR2: KGHSH, LQKENI. General study points: TCR beta V- and J-gene trimming, according to a later analysis, was linked to a missense DCLRE1C variant. With DRB1 most and HLA-C fewest, TCR association rates differed between HLA loci in a later analysis. Using the classifier, cytomegalovirus status was reportedly diagnosed with high specificity and sensitivity.

The J gene is TRBJ1-2, the V gene TRBV18; TRBD1 is a possible D gene (6 bases). What was sequenced was PBMCs. The receptor's source is a woman between 50 and 59 years old in good health and CMV-seropositive. For the CDR3, the DNA is TGTGCCAGCTCACCCGACAGGATTTCTGCCTATGGCTACACCTTC. Translating gives CASSPDRISAYGYTF.